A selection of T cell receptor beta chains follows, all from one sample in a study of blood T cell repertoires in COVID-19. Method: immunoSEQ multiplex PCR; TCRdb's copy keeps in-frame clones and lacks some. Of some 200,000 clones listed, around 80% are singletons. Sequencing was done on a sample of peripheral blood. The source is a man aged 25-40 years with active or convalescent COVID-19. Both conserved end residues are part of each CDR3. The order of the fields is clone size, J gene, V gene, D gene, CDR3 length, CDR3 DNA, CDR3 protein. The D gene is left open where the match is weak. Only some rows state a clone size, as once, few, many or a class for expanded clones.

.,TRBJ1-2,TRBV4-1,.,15,TGCGCCAGCAGCCAAGAACCCGCAGGGGACTATGGCTACACCTTC,CASSQEPAGDYGYTF
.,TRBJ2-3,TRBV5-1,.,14,TGCGCCAGCAGCTTGGCCCCTAGCACAGATACGCAGTATTTT,CASSLAPSTDTQYF
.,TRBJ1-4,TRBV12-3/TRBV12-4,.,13,TGTGCCAGCAGTTTTGGCGGGGATGAAAAACTGTTTTTT,CASSFGGDEKLFF
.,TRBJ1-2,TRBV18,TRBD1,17,TGTGCCAGCTCACCATATGAGTCGGTCAGGGGGGCCTATGGCTACACCTTC,CASSPYESVRGAYGYTF
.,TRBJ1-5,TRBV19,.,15,TGTGCCAGTAGGCTGGAGCGTACGAGCAATCAGCCCCAGCATTTT,CASRLERTSNQPQHF
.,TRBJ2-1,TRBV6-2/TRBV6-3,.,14,TGTGCCAGCAGTACGGGACTTTCCTACAATGAGCAGTTCTTC,CASSTGLSYNEQFF
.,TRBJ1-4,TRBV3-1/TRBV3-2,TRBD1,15,TGTGCCAGCAGCCACTGGGACAGGGTAAATGAAAAACTGTTTTTT,CASSHWDRVNEKLFF
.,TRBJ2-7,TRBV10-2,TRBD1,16,TGCGCCAGCAGTGAAGAGATATGGACAGGGCTCTACGAGCAGTACTTC,CASSEEIWTGLYEQYF
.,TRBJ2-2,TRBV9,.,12,TGTGCCAGCAGCGGGACTCTCGGGGAGCTGTTTTTT,CASSGTLGELFF
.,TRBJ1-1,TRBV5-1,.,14,TGCGCCAGCAGCTCGGGACTGTTGGACACTGAAGCTTTCTTT,CASSSGLLDTEAFF
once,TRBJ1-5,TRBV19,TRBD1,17,TGTGCCAGTAGTAGGGGGGCCGGCAGGGGGCAAGGCCAGCCCCAGCATTTT,CASSRGAGRGQGQPQHF
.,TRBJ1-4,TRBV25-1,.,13,TGTGCCAGCAGTGCAGATCCTAATGAAAAACTGTTTTTT,CASSADPNEKLFF
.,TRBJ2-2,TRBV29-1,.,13,TGCAGCGTTGCCGACAGCCCCGGCGGGGAGCTGTTTTTT,CSVADSPGGELFF
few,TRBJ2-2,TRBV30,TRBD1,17,TGTGCCTGGAGCGCCCGGAGTGGACAGGGAAACACCGGGGAGCTGTTTTTT,CAWSARSGQGNTGELFF
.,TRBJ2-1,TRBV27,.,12,TGTGCCAGCAGTTGGGGTCCGGGGGAGCAGTTCTTC,CASSWGPGEQFF
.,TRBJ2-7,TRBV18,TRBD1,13,TGTGCCAGCTCATCGACAGGGACCGACGAGCAGTACTTC,CASSSTGTDEQYF
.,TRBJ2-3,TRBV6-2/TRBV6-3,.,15,TGTGCCAGCAGTTACACCCTACCTAGCTCGGATACGCAGTATTTT,CASSYTLPSSDTQYF
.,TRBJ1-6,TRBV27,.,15,TGTGCCAGCAGCCAATCGGGATACTATAATTCACCCCTCCACTTT,CASSQSGYYNSPLHF
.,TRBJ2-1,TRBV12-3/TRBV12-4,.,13,TGTGCCAGCAGTTCTCGACTAGACTATGAGCAGTTCTTC,CASSSRLDYEQFF
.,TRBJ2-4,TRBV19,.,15,TGTGCCAGTAGTATAGGACAACAGGGTAGGGCCATTCAGTACTTC,CASSIGQQGRAIQYF
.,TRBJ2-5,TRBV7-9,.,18,TGTGCCAGCAGCTTTCCAAAGATCATTTACTCGCCCCAAGAGACCCAGTACTTC,CASSFPKIIYSPQETQYF
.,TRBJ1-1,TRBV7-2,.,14,TGTGCCAGCAGCAATTACAGGGTCGGGACTGAAGCTTTCTTT,CASSNYRVGTEAFF
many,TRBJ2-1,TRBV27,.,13,TGTGCCAGCAGTTCGTACAGCTACAATGAGCAGTTCTTC,CASSSYSYNEQFF
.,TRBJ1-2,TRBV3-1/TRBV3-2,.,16,TGTGCCAGCAGCCAAGATGAGGCAGAATCTAACTATGGCTACACCTTC,CASSQDEAESNYGYTF
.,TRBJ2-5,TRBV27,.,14,TGTGCCAGCAGTTTGTGGGGCGGGGAAGAGACCCAGTACTTC,CASSLWGGEETQYF
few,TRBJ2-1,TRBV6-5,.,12,TGTGCCAGCGCACTTACCTACAATGAGCAGTTCTTC,CASALTYNEQFF